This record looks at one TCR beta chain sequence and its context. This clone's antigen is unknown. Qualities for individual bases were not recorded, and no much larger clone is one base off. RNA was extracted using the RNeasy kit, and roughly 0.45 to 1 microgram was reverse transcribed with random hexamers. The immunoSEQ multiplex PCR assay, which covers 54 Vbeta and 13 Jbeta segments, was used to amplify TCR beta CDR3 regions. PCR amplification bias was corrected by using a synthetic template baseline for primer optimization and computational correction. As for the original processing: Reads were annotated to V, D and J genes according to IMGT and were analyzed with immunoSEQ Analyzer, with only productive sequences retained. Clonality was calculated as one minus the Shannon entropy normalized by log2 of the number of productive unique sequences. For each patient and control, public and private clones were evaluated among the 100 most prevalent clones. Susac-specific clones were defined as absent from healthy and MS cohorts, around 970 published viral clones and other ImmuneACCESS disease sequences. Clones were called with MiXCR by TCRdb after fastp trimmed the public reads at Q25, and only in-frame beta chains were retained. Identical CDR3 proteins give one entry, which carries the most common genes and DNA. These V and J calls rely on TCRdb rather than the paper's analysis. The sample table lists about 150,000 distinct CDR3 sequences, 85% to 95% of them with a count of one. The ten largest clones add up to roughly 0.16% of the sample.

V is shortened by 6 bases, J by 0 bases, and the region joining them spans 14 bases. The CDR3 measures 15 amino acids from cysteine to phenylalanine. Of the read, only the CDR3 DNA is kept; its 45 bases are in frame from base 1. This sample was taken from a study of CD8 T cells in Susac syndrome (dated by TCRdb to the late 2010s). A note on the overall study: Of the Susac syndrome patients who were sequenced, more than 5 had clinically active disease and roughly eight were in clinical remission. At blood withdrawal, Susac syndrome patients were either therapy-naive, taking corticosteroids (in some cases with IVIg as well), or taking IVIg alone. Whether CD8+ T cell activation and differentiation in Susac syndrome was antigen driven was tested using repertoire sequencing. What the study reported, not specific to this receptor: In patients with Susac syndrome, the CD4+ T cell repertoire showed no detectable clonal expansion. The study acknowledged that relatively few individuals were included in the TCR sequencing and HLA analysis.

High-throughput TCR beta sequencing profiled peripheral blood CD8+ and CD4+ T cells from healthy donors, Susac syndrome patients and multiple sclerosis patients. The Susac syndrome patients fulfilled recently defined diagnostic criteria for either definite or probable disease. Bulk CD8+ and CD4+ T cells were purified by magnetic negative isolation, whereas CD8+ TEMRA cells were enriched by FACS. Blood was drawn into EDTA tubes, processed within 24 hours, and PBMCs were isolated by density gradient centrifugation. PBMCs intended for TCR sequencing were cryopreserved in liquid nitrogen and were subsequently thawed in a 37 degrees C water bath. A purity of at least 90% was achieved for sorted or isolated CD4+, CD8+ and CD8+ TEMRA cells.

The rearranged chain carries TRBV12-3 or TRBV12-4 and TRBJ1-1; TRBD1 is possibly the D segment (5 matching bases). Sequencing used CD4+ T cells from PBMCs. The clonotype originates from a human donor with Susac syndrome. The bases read TGTGCCAGCAGCCCTGGACAACAAATGAACACTGAAGCTTTCTTT. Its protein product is CASSPGQQMNTEAFF.